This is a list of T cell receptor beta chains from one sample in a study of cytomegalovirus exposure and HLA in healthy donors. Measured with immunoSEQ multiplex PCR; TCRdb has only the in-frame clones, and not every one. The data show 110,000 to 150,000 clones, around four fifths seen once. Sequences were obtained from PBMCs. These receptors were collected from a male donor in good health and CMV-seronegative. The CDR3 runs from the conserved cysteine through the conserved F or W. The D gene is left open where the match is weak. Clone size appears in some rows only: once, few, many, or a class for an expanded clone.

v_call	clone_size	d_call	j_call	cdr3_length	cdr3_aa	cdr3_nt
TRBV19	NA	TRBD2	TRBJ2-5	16	CASSIGGLAGSETQYF	TGTGCCAGTAGTATAGGGGGACTAGCGGGTTCTGAGACCCAGTACTTC
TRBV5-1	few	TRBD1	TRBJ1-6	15	CASSPNRGDNSPLHF	TGCGCCAGCAGCCCCAACAGGGGTGATAATTCACCCCTCCACTTT
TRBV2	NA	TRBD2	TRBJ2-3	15	CASTPRSGAGDTQYF	TGTGCCAGCACCCCTCGGAGCGGGGCGGGAGATACGCAGTATTTT
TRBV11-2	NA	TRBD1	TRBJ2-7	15	CASSLEGGQGYEQYF	TGTGCCAGCAGCTTAGAGGGGGGACAGGGCTACGAGCAGTACTTC
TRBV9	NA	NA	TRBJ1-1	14	CASSAPGGFTEAFF	TGTGCCAGCAGCGCCCCCGGGGGTTTCACTGAAGCTTTCTTT
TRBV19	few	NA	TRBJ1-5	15	CASMKGFEGNQPQHF	TGTGCCAGTATGAAGGGGTTTGAGGGCAATCAGCCCCAGCATTTT
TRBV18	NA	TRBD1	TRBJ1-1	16	CASLGAAGGLNTEAFF	TGTGCCAGCTTGGGAGCGGCAGGGGGCTTGAACACTGAAGCTTTCTTT
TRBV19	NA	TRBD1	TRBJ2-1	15	CASKIPGQGYNEQFF	TGTGCCAGTAAAATACCGGGACAGGGGTACAATGAGCAGTTCTTC
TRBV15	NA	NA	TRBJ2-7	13	CATSRAVDYEQYF	TGTGCCACCAGCAGAGCGGTCGACTACGAGCAGTACTTC
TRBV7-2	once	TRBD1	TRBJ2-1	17	CASSLFPDRVPYNEQFF	TGTGCCAGCAGCTTATTCCCCGACAGGGTGCCCTACAATGAGCAGTTCTTC
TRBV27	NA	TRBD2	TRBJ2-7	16	CASSLSGTSGGYEQYF	TGTGCCAGCAGTTTATCGGGGACTAGCGGGGGCTACGAGCAGTACTTC
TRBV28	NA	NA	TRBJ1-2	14	CASSSTLNLYGYTF	TGTGCCAGCAGTTCCACCCTCAACTTATATGGCTACACCTTC
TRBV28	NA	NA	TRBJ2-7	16	CASSFERTAITYEQYF	TGTGCCAGCAGTTTCGAAAGGACAGCAATCACCTACGAGCAGTACTTC
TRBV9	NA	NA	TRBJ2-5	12	CASSSGLETQYF	TGTGCCAGCAGCTCAGGACTCGAGACCCAGTACTTC
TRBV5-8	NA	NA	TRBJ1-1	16	CASSSGIFSMNTEAFF	TGTGCCAGCAGCTCAGGGATTTTTTCAATGAACACTGAAGCTTTCTTT
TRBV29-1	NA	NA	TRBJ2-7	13	CSVEQRTGYEQYF	TGCAGCGTTGAACAGCGAACCGGCTACGAGCAGTACTTC
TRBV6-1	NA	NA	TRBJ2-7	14	CASMKGVPGYEQYF	TGTGCCAGCATGAAGGGGGTTCCGGGCTACGAGCAGTACTTC
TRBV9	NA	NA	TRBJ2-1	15	CASSVGRGTYNEQFF	TGTGCCAGCAGCGTAGGACGGGGGACCTACAATGAGCAGTTCTTC
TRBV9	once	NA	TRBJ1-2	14	CSSSVGAGRNGYTF	TGTTCCAGCAGCGTTGGCGCAGGCCGTAATGGCTACACCTTC
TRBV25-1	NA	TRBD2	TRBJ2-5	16	CASSTGTSGRRETQYF	TGTGCCAGCAGTACTGGGACTAGCGGGAGGAGGGAGACCCAGTACTTC
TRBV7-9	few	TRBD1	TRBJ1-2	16	CASSLVAGGRSNGYTF	TGTGCCAGCAGCTTAGTGGCAGGGGGCAGGTCAAATGGCTACACCTTC
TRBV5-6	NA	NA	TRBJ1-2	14	CASSLVGLRSGYTF	TGTGCCAGCAGCTTGGTGGGACTGAGGAGTGGCTACACCTTC
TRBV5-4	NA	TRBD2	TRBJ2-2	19	CASSSAGLAGGRDTGELFF	TGTGCCAGCAGCTCAGCGGGACTAGCGGGGGGGCGGGACACCGGGGAGCTGTTTTTT
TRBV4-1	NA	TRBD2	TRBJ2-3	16	CASSHLGLAGGDTQYF	TGCGCCAGCAGCCACCTGGGACTAGCGGGGGGAGATACGCAGTATTTT
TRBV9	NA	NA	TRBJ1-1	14	CASSRGGENTEAFF	TGTGCCAGCAGCAGGGGAGGGGAGAACACTGAAGCTTTCTTT
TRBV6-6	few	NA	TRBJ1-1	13	CASRRVGSTEAFF	TGTGCCAGCAGGCGGGTTGGGTCCACTGAAGCTTTCTTT
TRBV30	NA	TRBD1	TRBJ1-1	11	CASGQTPEAFF	TGTGCCTCGGGACAGACCCCTGAAGCTTTCTTT
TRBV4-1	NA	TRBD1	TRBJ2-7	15	CASSPGTGISYEQYF	TGCGCCAGCAGCCCAGGGACAGGGATTTCCTACGAGCAGTACTTC
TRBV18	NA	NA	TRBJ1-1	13	CASSPVGNTEAFF	TGTGCCAGCTCACCAGTCGGGAACACTGAAGCTTTCTTT
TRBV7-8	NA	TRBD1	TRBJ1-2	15	CASSLFWTGNYGYTF	TGTGCCAGCAGCTTATTCTGGACAGGGAACTATGGCTACACCTTC
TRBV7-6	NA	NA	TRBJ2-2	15	CASSLGASGGGELFF	TGTGCCAGCAGCTTAGGGGCCTCCGGGGGCGGGGAGCTGTTTTTT
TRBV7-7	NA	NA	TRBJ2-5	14	CASSLIPNSQTQYF	TGTGCCAGCAGCTTAATCCCCAACTCCCAAACCCAGTACTTC
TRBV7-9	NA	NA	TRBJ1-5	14	CASSTGMDNQPQHF	TGTGCCAGCTCTACAGGGATGGACAATCAGCCCCAGCATTTT
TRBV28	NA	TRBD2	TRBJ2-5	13	CASSFSGYETQYF	TGTGCCAGCAGTTTTAGCGGGTACGAGACCCAGTACTTC
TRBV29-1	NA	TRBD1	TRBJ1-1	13	CSVGQGAGTEAFF	TGCAGCGTGGGACAGGGGGCGGGCACTGAAGCTTTCTTT